This T cell receptor (beta chain) was recovered during a study of T cells in Graves' hyperthyroidism and ophthalmopathy. Regarding the study as a whole: Ophthalmopathy was identified by the model a median approximately six months ahead of onset. Blood also carried most thyroid clonotypes expanded above 0.001. Ophthalmopathy was distinguished from stable hyperthyroidism by 13 V-J signatures.

Used for diagnoses were clinical symptoms, serum thyroxine and TRAb, thyroid ultrasound and orbital computed tomography. TCR beta CDR3 sequences were amplified from RNA transcripts. HTBI primers were employed in a first-round RT-PCR of the TCR CDR3. MiXCR, applied by TCRdb to the multiplex PCR reads, yields one record per CDR3 protein. The sample yields about 700,000 distinct CDR3 sequences, roughly 45% seen once. This clonotype was picked up many times. Its antigen remains unknown. The CDR3 length is 14 residues. Germline CDR1 reads SEHNR; CDR2 reads FQNEAQ (reference sequence). V was pared by 5 bases and J by 5 bases, with 15 bases between.

The chain joins TRBV7-9 to TRBJ1-1; D may be TRBD1 (5 bases). The receptor's source is an adult man with Graves' disease, either hyperthyroidism or ophthalmopathy (not recorded which). Sequencing was done on a sample of peripheral blood or thyroid tissue (not recorded which). CDR3 region: CASSPTVPGTEAFF. CDR3 sequence (DNA): TGTGCCAGCAGCCCGACAGTCCCTGGGACTGAAGCTTTCTTT.